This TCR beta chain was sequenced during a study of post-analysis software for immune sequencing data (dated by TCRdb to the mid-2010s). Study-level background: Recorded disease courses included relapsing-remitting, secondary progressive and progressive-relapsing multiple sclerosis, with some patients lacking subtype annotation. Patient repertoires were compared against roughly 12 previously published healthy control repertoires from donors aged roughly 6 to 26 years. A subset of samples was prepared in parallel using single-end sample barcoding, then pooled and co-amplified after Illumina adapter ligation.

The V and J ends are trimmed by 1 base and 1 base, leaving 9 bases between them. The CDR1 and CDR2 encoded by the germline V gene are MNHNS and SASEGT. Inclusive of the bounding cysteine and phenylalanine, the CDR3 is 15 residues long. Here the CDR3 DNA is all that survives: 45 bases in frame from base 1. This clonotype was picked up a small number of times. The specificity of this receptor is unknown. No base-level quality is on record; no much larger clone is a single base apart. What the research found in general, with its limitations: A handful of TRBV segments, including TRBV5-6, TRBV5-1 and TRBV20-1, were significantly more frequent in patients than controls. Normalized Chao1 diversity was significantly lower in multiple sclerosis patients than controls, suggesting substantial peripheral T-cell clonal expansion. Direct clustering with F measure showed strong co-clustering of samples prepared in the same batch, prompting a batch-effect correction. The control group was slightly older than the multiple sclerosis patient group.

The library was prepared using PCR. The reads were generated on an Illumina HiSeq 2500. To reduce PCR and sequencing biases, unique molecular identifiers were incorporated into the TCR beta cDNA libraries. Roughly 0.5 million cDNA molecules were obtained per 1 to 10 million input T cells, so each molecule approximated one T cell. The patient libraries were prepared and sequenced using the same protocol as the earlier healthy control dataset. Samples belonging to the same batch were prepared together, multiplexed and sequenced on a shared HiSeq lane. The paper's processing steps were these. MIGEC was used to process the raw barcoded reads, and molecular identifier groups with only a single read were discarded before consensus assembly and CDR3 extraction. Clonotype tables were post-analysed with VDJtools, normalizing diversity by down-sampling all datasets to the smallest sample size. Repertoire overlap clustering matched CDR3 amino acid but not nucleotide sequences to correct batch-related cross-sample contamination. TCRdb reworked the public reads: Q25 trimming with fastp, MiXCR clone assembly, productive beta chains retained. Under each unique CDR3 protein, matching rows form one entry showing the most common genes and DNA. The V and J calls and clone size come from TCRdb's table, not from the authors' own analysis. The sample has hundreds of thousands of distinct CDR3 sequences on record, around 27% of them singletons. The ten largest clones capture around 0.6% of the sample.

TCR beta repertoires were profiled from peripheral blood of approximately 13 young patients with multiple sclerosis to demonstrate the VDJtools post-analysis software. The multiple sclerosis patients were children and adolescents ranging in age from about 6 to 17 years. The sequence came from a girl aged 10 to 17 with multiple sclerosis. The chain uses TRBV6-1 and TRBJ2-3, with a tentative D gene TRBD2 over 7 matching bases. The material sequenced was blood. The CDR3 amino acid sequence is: CASSEGGGRTDTQYF. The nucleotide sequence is TGTGCCAGCAGTGAAGGGGGGGGGCGCACAGATACGCAGTATTTT.